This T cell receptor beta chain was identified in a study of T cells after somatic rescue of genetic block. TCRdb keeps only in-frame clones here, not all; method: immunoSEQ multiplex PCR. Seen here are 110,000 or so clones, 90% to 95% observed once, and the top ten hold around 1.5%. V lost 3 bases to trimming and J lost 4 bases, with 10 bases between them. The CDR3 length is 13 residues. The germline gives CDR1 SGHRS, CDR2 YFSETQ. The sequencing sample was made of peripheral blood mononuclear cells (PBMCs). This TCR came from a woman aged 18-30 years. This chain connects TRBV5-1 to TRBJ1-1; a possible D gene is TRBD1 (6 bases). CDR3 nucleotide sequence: TGCGCCAGCAGCTCCAGGGGCGGCACTGAAGCTTTCTTT. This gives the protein CASSSRGGTEAFF. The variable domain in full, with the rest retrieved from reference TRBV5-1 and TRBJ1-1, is KAGVTQTPRYLIKTRGQQVTLSCSPISGHRSVSWYQQTPGQGLQFLFEYFSETQRNKGNFPGRFSGRQFSNSRSEMNVSTLELGDSALYLCASSSRGGTEAFFGQGTRLTVV.